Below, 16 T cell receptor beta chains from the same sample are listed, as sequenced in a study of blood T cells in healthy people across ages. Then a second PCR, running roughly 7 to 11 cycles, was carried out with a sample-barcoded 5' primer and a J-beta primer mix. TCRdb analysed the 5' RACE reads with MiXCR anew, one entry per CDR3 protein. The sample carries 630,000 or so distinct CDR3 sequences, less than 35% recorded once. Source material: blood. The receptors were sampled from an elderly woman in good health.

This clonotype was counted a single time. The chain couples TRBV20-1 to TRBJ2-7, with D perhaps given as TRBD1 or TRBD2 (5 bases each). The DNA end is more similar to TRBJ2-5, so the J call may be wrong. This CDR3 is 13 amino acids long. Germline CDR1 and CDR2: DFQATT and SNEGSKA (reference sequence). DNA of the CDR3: TGCAGTGCTAATGATCTGGGGGAGGAGACCCAGTACTTC. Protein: CSANDLGEETQYF.

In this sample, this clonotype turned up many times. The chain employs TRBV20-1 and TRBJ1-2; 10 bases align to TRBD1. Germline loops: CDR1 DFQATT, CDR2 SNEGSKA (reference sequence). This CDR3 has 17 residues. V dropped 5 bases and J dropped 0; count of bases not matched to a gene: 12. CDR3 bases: TGCAGTGCTCCCTCTTTGGACAGGGGGATTGCTAACTATGGCTACACCTTC. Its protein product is CSAPSLDRGIANYGYTF.

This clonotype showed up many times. The CDR3 DNA reads TGTGCCAGCAGCGCGATGGCCGCTAGACTAGCGGGGGTTGAAGCAACAGATACGCAGTATTTT. It translates to CASSAMAARLAGVEATDTQYF. This rearrangement joins TRBV9 to TRBJ2-3, with TRBD2 identical over 12 bases. V lost 3 bases to trimming and J lost 3 bases; unmatched junction nucleotides: 20. CDR3 length equals 21 residues. In germline, CDR1 is SGDLS, CDR2 YYNGEE.

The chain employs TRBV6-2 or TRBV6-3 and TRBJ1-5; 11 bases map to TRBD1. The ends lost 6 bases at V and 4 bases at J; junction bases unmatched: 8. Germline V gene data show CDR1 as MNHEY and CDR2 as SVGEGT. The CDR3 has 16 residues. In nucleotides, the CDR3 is TGTGCCAGCAGGGAGTCGGGACAGGGGGGAAATCAGCCCCAGCATTTT. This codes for CASRESGQGGNQPQHF.

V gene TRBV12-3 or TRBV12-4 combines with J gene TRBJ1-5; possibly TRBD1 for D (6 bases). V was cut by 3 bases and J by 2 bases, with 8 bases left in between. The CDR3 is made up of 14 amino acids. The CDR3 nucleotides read TGTGCCAGCAGTTTCGAGGGGGGCAATCAGCCCCAGCATTTT. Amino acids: CASSFEGGNQPQHF.

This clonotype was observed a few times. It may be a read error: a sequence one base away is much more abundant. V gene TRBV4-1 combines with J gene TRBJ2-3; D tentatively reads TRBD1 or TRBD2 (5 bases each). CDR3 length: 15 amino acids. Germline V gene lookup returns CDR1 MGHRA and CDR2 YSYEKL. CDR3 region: CAGRLSGTEINTQYF. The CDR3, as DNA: TGCGCCGGCAGACTCTCTGGGACCGAAATAAATACGCAGTATTTT.

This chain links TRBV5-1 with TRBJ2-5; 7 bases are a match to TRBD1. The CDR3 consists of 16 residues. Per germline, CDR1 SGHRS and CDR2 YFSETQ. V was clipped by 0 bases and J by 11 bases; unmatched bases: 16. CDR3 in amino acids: CASSLGQGSAYNEQYF. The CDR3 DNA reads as TGCGCCAGCAGCTTGGGACAGGGTTCGGCCTACAATGAGCAGTACTTC.

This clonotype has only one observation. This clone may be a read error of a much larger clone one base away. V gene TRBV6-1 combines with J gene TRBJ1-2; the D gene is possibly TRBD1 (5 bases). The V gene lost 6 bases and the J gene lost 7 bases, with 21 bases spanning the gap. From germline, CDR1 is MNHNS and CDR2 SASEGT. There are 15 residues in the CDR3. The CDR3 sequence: CASSLRGTGVCGYTF. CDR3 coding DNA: TGTGCCAGCAGCCTAAGAGGGACGGGGGTCTGTGGCTACACCTTC.

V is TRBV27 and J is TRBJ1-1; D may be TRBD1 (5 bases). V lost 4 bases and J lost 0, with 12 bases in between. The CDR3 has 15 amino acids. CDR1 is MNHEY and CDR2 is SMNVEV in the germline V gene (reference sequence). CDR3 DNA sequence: TGTGCCAGCAGTTCTTACGCCAGGGTGAACACTGAAGCTTTCTTT. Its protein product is CASSSYARVNTEAFF.

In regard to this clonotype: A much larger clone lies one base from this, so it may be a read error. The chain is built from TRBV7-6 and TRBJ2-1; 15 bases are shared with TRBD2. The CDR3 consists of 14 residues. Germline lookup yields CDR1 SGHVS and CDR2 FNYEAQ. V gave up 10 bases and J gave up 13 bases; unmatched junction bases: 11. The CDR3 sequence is CATGLAGGQETQFF. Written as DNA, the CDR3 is TGTGCCACCGGACTAGCGGGGGGGCAAGAGACCCAGTTCTTC. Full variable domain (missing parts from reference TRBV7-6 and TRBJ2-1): GAGVSQSPRYKVTKRGQDVALRCDPISGHVSLYWYRQALGQGPEFLTYFNYEAQQDKSGLPNDRFSAERPEGSISTLTIQRTEQRDSAMYRCATGLAGGQETQFFGPGTRLTVL.

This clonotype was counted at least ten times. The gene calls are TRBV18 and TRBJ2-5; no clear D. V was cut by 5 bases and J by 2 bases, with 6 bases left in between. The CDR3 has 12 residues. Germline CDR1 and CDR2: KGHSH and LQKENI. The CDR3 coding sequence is TGTGCCAGCTCAGGACGACAAGAGACCCAGTACTTC. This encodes CASSGRQETQYF.

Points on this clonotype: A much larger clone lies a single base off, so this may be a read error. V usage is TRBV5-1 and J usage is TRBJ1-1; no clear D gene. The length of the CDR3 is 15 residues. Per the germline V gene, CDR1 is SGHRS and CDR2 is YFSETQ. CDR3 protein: CANSVRTGMNTEAFF. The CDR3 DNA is TGCGCCAACAGCGTCCGAACGGGGATGAACACTGAAGCTTTCTTT.

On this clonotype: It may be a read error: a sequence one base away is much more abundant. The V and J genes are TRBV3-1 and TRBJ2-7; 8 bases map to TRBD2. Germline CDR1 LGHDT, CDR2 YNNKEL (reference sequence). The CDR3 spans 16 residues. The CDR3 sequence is CASSQDPGGLSYGQYF. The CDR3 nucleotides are TGTGCCAGCAGCCAAGATCCGGGGGGGCTCTCCTACGGGCAGTACTTC.

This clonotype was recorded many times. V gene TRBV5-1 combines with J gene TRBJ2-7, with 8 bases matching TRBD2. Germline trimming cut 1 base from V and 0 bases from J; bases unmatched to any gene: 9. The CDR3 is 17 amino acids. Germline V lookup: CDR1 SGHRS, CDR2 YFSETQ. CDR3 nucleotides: TGCGCCAGCAGCTTGACGAGCGGGGGACGTAGCTCCTACGAGCAGTACTTC. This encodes CASSLTSGGRSSYEQYF.

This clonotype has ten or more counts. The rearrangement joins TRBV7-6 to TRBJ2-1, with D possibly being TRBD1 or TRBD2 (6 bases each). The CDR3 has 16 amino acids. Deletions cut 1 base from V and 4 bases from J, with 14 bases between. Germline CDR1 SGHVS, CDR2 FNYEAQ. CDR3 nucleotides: TGTGCCAGCAGCTTAGGGCCGGGGGCGAAGTACAATGAGCAGTTCTTC. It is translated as CASSLGPGAKYNEQFF.

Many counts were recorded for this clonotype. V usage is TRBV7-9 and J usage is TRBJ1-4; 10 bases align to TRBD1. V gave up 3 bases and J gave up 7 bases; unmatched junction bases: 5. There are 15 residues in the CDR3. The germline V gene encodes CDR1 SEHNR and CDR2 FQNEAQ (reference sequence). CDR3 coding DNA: TGTGCCAGCAGCTTCCGGACAGGGGGTATTGAAAAACTGTTTTTT. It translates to CASSFRTGGIEKLFF. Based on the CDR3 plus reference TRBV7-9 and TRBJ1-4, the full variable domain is DTGVSQNPRHKITKRGQNVTFRCDPISEHNRLYWYRQTLGQGPEFLTYFQNEAQLEKSRLLSDRFSAERPKGSFSTLEIQRTEQGDSAMYLCASSFRTGGIEKLFFGSGTQLSVL.